These T cell receptor delta chains were read from a single sample in a study of gamma-delta chains in newborns, infants, children. TCRdb re-called clones from the reads using CATT. The sample consists of 3,000 to 4,000 delta-chain clones, around 1.8% of them appearing once. The specimen sequenced was blood. These receptor sequences come from a child who was a newborn, infant or young child, either healthy, febrile or measles-vaccinated (not recorded which). The conserved cysteine and the conserved F or W are not part of the CDR3 here. The order of the fields is V gene, CDR3 protein.

V: TRDV2; CDR3: ACDTVGDTVGDTRQMF
V: TRDV2; CDR3: ACDTIWGTPSWDTRQMF
V: TRDV1; CDR3: ALGDTIPLGGYVDKLI
V: TRDV2; CDR3: ACDMVGIRDTDKLI
V: TRDV2; CDR3: ACDTWGIYLTAQLF
V: TRDV2; CDR3: ACDTGGRSWDTRQMF
V: TRDV1; CDR3: ALGGEIRTALTAQLF
V: TRDV1; CDR3: ALGDSISVSGGYGDKLI
V: TRDV2; CDR3: ACDTVLGDLSSWDTRQMF
V: TRDV3; CDR3: AFPPSYRGYSTMYTDKLI
V: TRDV2; CDR3: ACDTLGDSSWDTRQMF
V: TRAV29/DV5; CDR3: AASDPHWGFTAQLF
V: TRDV2; CDR3: ACAYWGIRTGSWDTRQMF
V: TRDV2; CDR3: ACDTWGLTAQLF
V: TRDV2; CDR3: ACDTAGYGSWDTRQMF
V: TRDV2; CDR3: ACDPVLGDTRSWDTRQMF
V: TRDV2; CDR3: ACDLLGDTDKLI
V: TRDV2; CDR3: ACDTLTSSSWDTRQMF
V: TRDV2; CDR3: ACDRVLGDTTWDTRQMF
V: TRDV1; CDR3: ALGEKSGGYAVTDKLI
V: TRDV2; CDR3: ACDILGDNTAQLF
V: TRDV1; CDR3: ALGEPPFLLGAPTDKLI
V: TRDV1; CDR3: ALGELEYWGIPTDKLI
V: TRDV2; CDR3: ACDTGFGGYSWDTRQMF
V: TRDV2; CDR3: ACDTVGPGGFSWDTRQMF
V: TRDV1; CDR3: ALGAPLPPGGYTDKLI
V: TRDV2; CDR3: ACDSLTGGALTAQPF
V: TRDV2; CDR3: ACDTLGDSSWDTRQMF
V: TRDV1; CDR3: ALGELDPTRWGIQGDKLI
V: TRDV2; CDR3: ACDTVGDTQTLTWDTRQMF
V: TRDV2; CDR3: ACDAVSNGGYSWDTRQMF
V: TRDV2; CDR3: ACDTVLGDTRPSSWDTRQMF
V: TRDV1; CDR3: ALGARGIPTILGDTDKLI
V: TRDV1; CDR3: ALGVPSRRPYTDKLI